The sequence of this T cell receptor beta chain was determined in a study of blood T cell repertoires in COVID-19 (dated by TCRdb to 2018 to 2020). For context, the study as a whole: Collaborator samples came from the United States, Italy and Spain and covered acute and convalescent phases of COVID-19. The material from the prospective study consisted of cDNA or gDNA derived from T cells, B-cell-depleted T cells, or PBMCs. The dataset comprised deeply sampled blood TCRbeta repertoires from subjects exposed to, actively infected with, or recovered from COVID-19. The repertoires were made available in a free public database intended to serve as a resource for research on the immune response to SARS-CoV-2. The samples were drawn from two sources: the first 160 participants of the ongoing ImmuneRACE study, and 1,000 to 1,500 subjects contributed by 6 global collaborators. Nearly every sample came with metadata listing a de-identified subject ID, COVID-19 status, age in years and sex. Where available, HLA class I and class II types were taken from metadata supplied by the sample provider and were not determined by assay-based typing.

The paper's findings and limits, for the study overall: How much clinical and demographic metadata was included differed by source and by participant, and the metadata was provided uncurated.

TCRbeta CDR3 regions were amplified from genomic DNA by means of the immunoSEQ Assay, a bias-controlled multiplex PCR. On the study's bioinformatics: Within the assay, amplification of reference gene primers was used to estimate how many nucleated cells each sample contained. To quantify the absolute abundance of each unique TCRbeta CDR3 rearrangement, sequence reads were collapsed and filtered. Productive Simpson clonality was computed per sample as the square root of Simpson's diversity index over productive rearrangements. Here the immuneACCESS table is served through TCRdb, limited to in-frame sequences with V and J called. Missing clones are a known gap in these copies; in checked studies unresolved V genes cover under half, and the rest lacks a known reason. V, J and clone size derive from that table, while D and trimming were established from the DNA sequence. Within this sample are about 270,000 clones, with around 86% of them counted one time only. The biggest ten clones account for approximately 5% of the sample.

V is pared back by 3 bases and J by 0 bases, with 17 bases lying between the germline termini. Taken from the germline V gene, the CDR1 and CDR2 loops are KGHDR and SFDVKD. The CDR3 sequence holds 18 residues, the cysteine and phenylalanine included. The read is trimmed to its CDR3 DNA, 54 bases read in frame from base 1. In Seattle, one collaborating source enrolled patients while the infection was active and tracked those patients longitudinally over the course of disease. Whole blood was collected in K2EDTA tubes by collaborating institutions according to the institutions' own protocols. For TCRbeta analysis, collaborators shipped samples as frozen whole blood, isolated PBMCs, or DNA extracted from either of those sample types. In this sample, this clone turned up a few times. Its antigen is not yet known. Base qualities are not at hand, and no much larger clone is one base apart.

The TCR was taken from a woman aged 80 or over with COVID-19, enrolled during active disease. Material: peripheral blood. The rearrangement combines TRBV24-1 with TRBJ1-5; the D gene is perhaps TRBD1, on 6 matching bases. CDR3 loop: CATSDSDGTTDSNQPQHF. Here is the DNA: TGTGCCACCAGTGATAGTGATGGGACAACTGATAGCAATCAGCCCCAGCATTTT.